This T cell receptor (beta chain) was sequenced for a study of Graves' ophthalmopathy and Graves' hyperthyroidism. Study information: Sampling took place at initial diagnosis, with peripheral blood obtained before any treatment.

Using RNA transcripts, the TCR beta CDR3 regions were amplified. First-round RT-PCR relied on HTBI primers, and a second-round multiplex PCR came next. Using its own MiXCR run on the multiplex PCR reads, TCRdb lists one record per CDR3 protein. The table has a few hundred thousand distinct CDR3 sequences, about a sixth seen once. The CDR3 has 17 amino acids. Per germline, CDR1 MNHEY and CDR2 SVGAGI. Trimming removed 0 bases from V and 4 bases from J, with 13 bases in between. This clonotype was seen at least ten times. If patients had other autoimmune diseases, uncontrolled infections, pregnancy or lactation, they were excluded.

The chain joins TRBV6-5 to TRBJ2-6; D perhaps matches TRBD2 (7 bases). Sample: peripheral blood. The clonotype comes from an adult woman with stable Graves' hyperthyroidism. The CDR3 is CASSYSGGAHGANVLTF. The CDR3 DNA sequence: TGTGCCAGCAGTTACTCGGGGGGGGCGCACGGGGCCAACGTCCTGACTTTC.